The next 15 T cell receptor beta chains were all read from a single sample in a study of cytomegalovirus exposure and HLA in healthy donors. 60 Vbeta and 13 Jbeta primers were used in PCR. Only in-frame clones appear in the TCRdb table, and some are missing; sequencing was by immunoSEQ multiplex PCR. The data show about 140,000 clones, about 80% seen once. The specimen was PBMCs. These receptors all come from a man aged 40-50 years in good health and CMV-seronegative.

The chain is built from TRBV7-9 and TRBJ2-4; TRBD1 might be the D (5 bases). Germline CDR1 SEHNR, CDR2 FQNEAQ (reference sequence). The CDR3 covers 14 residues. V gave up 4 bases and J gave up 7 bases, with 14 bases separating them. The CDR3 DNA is TGTGCCAGCAGCTCGTATCAGGGCAAGAACATTCAGTACTTC. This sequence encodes CASSSYQGKNIQYF. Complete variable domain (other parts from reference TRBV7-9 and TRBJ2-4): DTGVSQNPRHKITKRGQNVTFRCDPISEHNRLYWYRQTLGQGPEFLTYFQNEAQLEKSRLLSDRFSAERPKGSFSTLEIQRTEQGDSAMYLCASSSYQGKNIQYFGAGTRLSVL.

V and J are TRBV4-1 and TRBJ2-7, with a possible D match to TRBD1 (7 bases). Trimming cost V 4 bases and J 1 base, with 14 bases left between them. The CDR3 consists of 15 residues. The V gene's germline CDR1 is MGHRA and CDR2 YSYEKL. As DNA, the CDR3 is TGCGCCAGCAGCCCCGAGGAGGGACAGTCCTACGAGCAGTACTTC. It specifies CASSPEEGQSYEQYF.

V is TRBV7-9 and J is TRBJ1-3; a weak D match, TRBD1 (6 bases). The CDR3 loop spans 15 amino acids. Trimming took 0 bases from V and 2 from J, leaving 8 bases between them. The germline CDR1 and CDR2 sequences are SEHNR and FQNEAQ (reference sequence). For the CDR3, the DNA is TGTGCCAGCAGCTTAGCCCCAGGGGCTGGAAACACCATATATTTT. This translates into CASSLAPGAGNTIYF.

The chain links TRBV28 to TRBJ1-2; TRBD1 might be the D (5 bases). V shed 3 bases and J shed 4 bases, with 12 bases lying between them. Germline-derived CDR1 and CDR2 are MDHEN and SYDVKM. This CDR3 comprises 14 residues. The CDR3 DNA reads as TGTGCCAGCAGTTTTGGGAAAGGGGCCTATGGCTACACCTTC. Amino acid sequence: CASSFGKGAYGYTF.

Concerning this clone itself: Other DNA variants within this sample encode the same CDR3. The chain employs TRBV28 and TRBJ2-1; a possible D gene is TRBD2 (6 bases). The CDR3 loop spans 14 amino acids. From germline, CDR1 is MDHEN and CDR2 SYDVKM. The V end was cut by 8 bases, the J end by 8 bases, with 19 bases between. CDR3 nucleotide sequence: TGTGCCAGCCAAGGGCGCGGGACTCAGGATGAGCAGTTCTTC. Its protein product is CASQGRGTQDEQFF.

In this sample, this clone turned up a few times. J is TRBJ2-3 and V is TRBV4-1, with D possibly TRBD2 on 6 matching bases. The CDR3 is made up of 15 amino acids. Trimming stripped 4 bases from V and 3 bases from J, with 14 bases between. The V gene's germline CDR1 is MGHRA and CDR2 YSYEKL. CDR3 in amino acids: CASSPQTGETDTQYF. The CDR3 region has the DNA TGCGCCAGCAGCCCCCAGACGGGGGAAACAGATACGCAGTATTTT.

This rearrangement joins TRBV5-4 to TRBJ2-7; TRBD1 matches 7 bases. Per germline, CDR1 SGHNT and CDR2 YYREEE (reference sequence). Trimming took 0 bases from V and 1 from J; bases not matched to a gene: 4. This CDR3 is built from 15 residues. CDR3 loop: CASSLGQGNSYEQYF. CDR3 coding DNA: TGTGCCAGCAGCTTGGGACAGGGAAATTCCTACGAGCAGTACTTC.

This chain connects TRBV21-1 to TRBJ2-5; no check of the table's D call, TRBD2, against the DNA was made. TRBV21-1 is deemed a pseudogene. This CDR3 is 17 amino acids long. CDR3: CASSGVETSAVQETQYF. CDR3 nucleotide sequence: TGTGCCAGCAGCGGGGTTGAGACTAGCGCCGTTCAAGAGACCCAGTACTTC.

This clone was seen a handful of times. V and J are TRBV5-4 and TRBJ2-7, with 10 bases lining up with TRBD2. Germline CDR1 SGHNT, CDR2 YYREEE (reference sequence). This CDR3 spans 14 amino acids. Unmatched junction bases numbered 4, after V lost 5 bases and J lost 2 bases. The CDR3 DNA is TGTGCCAGCAGGAGAGCGGGAGGGACCTACGAGCAGTACTTC. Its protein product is CASRRAGGTYEQYF.

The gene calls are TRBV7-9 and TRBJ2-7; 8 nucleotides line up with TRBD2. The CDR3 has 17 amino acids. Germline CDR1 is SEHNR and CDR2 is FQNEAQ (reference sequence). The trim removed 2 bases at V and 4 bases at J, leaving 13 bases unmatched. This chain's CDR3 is CASSLNVLRGGGYEQYF. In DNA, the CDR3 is TGTGCCAGCAGCTTAAACGTTTTACGGGGGGGCGGGTACGAGCAGTACTTC. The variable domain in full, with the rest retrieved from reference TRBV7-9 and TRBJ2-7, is DTGVSQNPRHKITKRGQNVTFRCDPISEHNRLYWYRQTLGQGPEFLTYFQNEAQLEKSRLLSDRFSAERPKGSFSTLEIQRTEQGDSAMYLCASSLNVLRGGGYEQYFGPGTRLTVT.

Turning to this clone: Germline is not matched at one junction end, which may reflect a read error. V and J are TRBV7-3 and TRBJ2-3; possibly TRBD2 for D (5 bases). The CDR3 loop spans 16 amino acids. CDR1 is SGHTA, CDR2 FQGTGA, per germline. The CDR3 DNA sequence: TGTGCCAGCAGCCTAACCGGGAACCCTAGCACAGATACGCAGTATTTT. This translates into CASSLTGNPSTDTQYF.

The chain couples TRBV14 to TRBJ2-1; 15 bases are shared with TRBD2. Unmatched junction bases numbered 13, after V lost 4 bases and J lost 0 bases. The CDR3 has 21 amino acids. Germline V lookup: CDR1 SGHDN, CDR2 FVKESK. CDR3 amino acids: CASSRRTSGRGPSSSYNEQFF. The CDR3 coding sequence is TGTGCCAGCAGCCGCCGGACTAGCGGGAGGGGCCCCTCCAGCTCCTACAATGAGCAGTTCTTC.

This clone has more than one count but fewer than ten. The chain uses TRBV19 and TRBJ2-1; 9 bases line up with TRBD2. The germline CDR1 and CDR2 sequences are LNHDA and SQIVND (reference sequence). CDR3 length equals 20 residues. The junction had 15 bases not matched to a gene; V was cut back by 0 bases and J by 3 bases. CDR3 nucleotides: TGTGCCAGTAGTATAGATGGTCCGGGACTAGCTTTAGGGATCTACAATGAGCAGTTCTTC. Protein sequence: CASSIDGPGLALGIYNEQFF.

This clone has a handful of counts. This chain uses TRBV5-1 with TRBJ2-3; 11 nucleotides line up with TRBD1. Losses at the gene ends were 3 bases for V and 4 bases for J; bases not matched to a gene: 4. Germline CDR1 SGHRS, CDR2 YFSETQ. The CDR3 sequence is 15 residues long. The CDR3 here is CASSWTGGKADTQYF. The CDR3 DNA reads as TGCGCCAGCAGCTGGACAGGGGGCAAGGCAGATACGCAGTATTTT.

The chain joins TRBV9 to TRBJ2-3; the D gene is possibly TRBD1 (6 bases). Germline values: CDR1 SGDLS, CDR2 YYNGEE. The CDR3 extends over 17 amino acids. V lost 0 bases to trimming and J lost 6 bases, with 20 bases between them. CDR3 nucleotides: TGTGCCAGCAGCGTAGCCAGCCGGGACATCGGATCTGATACGCAGTATTTT. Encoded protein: CASSVASRDIGSDTQYF.